This paragraph covers one T cell receptor (beta chain) sequence. Antigen: not known. The sample carries other DNA sequences with the same CDR3. The CDR3 consists of 15 residues. V lost 1 base and J lost 4; bases outside the gene matches: 4. Germline V lookup: CDR1 MDHEN, CDR2 SYDVKM. Generated by immunoSEQ multiplex PCR, the TCRdb table keeps only in-frame clones and is missing some. This sample carries fewer than 700,000 clones, about 95% of them seen once, and the ten largest clones take approximately 0.11%. CD45RO-negative, CCR7-positively selected cells formed the naive CD8 fraction, excluding terminally differentiated effector memory CD45RA+ cells. The record originates from a study of shared clonotypes between healthy human individuals. Study-level results: Among a handful of donors, roughly 5% of naive CD4 clonotypes were found in common.

The sample consisted of naive CD8+ T cells sorted from blood. The chain is built from TRBV28 and TRBJ2-3; 8 positions agree with TRBD1. The origin of this receptor is a woman aged 25 to 39 in good health. The CDR3 DNA reads TGTGCCAGCAGTTTATACAGGGGGTTGGCAGATACGCAGTATTTT. Translation gives CASSLYRGLADTQYF.